One and the same sample provided the 2 T cell receptor beta chains below, sequenced in a study of T cells in Graves' hyperthyroidism and ophthalmopathy. The investigators amplified TCR beta CDR3 regions from RNA transcripts. HTBI primers drove first-round RT-PCR of the TCR CDR3. TCRdb itself ran the multiplex PCR reads through MiXCR, one entry per CDR3 protein. Of about 420,000 distinct CDR3 sequences in the sample, around 14% are singletons; the top ten hold 7.7%. The sequenced sample consisted of blood. These receptors were obtained from a woman between 18 and 29 years old with Graves' hyperthyroidism.

This clonotype appeared many times. This chain joins TRBV30 and TRBJ2-1; no clear D. Germline V gene sequence: CDR1 GTSNPN, CDR2 SVGIG (reference sequence). The ends were cut back, 0 bases at V and 0 bases at J, with 6 bases in the middle. The CDR3 runs to 14 residues. DNA of the CDR3: TGTGCCTGGAGTGTTCCCGGCTCCTACAATGAGCAGTTCTTC. This sequence encodes CAWSVPGSYNEQFF.

This clonotype was observed a few times. The gene calls are TRBV4-1 and TRBJ2-1, with 10 bases that match TRBD2. V shed 4 bases, J shed 4 bases, and the junction held 10 bases outside the gene matches. The CDR3 extends over 17 amino acids. Germline assignment: CDR1 MGHRA and CDR2 YSYEKL. In DNA form, the CDR3 reads TGCGCCAGCAGCCCGACAGCGGGGGGGCTATTGTACAATGAGCAGTTCTTC. As protein: CASSPTAGGLLYNEQFF.